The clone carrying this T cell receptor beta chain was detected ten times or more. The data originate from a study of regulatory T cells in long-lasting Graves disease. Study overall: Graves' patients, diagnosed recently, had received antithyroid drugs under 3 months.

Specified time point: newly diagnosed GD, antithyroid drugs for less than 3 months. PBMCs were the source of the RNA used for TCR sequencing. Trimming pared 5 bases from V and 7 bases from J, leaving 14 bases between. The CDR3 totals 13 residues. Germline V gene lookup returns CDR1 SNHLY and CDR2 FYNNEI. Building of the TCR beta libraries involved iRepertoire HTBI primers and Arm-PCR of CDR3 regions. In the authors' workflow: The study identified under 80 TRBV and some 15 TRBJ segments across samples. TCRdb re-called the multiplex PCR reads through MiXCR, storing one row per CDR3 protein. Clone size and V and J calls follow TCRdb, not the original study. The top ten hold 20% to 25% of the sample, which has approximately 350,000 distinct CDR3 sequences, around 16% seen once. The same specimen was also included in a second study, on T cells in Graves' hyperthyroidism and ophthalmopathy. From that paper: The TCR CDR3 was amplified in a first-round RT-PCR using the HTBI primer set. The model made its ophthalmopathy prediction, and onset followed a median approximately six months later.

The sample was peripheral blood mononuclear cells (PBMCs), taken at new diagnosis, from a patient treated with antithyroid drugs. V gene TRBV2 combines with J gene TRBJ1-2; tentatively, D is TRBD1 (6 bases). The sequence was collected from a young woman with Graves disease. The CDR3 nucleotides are TGTGCCAGCAGTCTACAGGGACCCCTTGGCTACACCTTC. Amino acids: CASSLQGPLGYTF.